A single T cell receptor beta chain is shown here with its context. The sample comes from a study of T cell changes during pregnancy in multiple sclerosis. The length of the CDR3 is 14 residues. Trimming pared 3 bases from V and 6 bases from J, leaving 11 bases between. The V gene's germline CDR1 is MNHEY and CDR2 SMNVEV (reference sequence). Produced via immunoSEQ multiplex PCR; TCRdb's table is partial and in-frame only. This sample yields approximately 130,000 clones, of which 95% to 98% are seen a single time; over 0.35% belongs to the top ten. This TCR came from a female donor with multiple sclerosis, enrolled in a pregnancy study. This rearrangement joins TRBV27 to TRBJ2-2; D is possibly TRBD2 (6 bases). The sample in question was peripheral blood, obtained after pregnancy. The CDR3 reads CASSFLPSAGELFF. The CDR3 DNA reads TGTGCCAGCAGTTTCCTCCCTAGCGCCGGGGAGCTGTTTTTT.